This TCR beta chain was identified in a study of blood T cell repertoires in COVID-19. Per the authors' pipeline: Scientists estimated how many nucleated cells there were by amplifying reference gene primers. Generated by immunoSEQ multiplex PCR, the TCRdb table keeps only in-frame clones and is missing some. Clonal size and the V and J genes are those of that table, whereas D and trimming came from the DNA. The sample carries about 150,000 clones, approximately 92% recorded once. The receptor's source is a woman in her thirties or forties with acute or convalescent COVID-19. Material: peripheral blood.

Here the CDR3 reads CASSTGYSGANVLTF. CDR3 DNA sequence: TGTGCCAGCAGCACAGGGTACTCTGGGGCCAACGTCCTGACTTTC. V gene TRBV7-3 combines with J gene TRBJ2-6; TRBD1 is a possible D gene (6 bases). The germline V gene encodes CDR1 SGHTA and CDR2 FQGTGA. With 5 bases removed from V and 0 bases from J, the gap between germline ends came to 8 bases. The length of the CDR3 is 15 residues.